The next 25 T cell receptor beta chains were all read from a single sample in a study of pediatric ulcerative colitis. Sequencing used immunoSEQ multiplex PCR; TCRdb keeps in-frame clones, though not all of them. The data show 16,000 or so clones, 80% seen once. During colonoscopy, one to two rectal pinch biopsies were collected. Sequencing was carried out using gut tissue. The receptors derive from a boy aged 5-17 years who was a control in a study of pediatric ulcerative colitis.

This clone occurred once. The V call is TRBV14, the J call TRBJ2-3; D remains unclear. The CDR3 contains 13 residues. Germline V gene lookup returns CDR1 SGHDN and CDR2 FVKESK. V gave up 0 bases and J gave up 11 bases, with 12 bases separating them. CDR3 sequence: CASSQEFMAVQYF. CDR3 bases: TGTGCCAGCAGCCAAGAATTTATGGCTGTGCAGTATTTT.

The table lists this clone with a few counts. The chain is built from TRBV5-1 and TRBJ1-2, with a weak D call TRBD1 (6 bases). Germline CDR1 SGHRS, CDR2 YFSETQ. Trimming removed 4 bases from V and 3 bases from J, with 13 bases in between. CDR3 length equals 14 residues. The chain's CDR3 is CASSPPGGYYGYTF. The CDR3 DNA reads as TGCGCCAGCAGCCCACCTGGGGGCTACTATGGCTACACCTTC. The full variable domain, its missing parts supplied by reference TRBV5-1 and TRBJ1-2, is KAGVTQTPRYLIKTRGQQVTLSCSPISGHRSVSWYQQTPGQGLQFLFEYFSETQRNKGNFPGRFSGRQFSNSRSEMNVSTLELGDSALYLCASSPPGGYYGYTFGSGTRLTVV.

This chain links TRBV6-4 with TRBJ2-1; 15 bases agree with TRBD2. Germline V gene data show CDR1 as MRHNA and CDR2 as SNTAGT. The V gene end was trimmed by 5 bases and the J gene end by 7 bases; junction bases not matched to a gene: 3. The CDR3 totals 15 residues. The CDR3 nucleotides read TGTGCCAGCAGTCGGACTAGCGGGGGGGTTAATGAGCAGTTCTTC. Protein sequence: CASSRTSGGVNEQFF.

The J gene is TRBJ2-3, the V gene TRBV10-3, with 9 bases that match TRBD2. The CDR3 is 12 amino acids. The V segment lost 6 bases and the J segment 5 bases; nucleotides outside the gene matches: 0. Germline CDR1 ENHRY, CDR2 SYGVKD. CDR3 protein: CAIRLAGDTQYF. CDR3 in DNA: TGTGCCATCAGACTAGCGGGAGATACGCAGTATTTT.

Judged by abundance, this clone is large. The same CDR3 arises from other DNA sequences in this sample as well. The chain carries TRBV5-1 and TRBJ1-2; possible D gene TRBD1, 5 bases. From germline, CDR1 is SGHRS and CDR2 YFSETQ. The CDR3 has 13 residues. Trimming removed 1 base at V and 3 bases at J, with 7 bases between. The CDR3 DNA follows: TGCGCCAGCAGCTTGAACAGGCACTATGGCTACACCTTC. Translating it yields CASSLNRHYGYTF.

The V gene is TRBV6-5, the J gene TRBJ1-2; weak D call: TRBD1 (6 bases). The CDR3 is made up of 12 amino acids. Looked up from germline, CDR1 is MNHEY and CDR2 is SVGAGI. The V end was cut by 5 bases, the J end by 4 bases, with 8 bases between. CDR3 residues: CASSRGGYGYTF. CDR3 nucleotide sequence: TGTGCCAGCAGTCGAGGGGGCTATGGCTACACCTTC.

The V and J genes are TRBV6-1 and TRBJ1-2; D ambiguous. The CDR3 is made up of 11 amino acids. Germline V gene data show CDR1 as MNHNS and CDR2 as SASEGT. Trimming cost V 1 base and J 10 bases, with 7 bases left between them. The chain's CDR3 is CASSEGVDYTF. The CDR3 region has the DNA TGTGCCAGCAGTGAAGGGGTGGACTACACCTTC.

This clone was observed a single time. This chain links TRBV15 with TRBJ2-3, with D perhaps matching TRBD1 (6 bases). This CDR3 is built from 15 residues. Germline values: CDR1 LNHNV, CDR2 YYDKDF (reference sequence). With 0 bases removed from V and 4 bases from J, the gap between germline ends came to 11 bases. CDR3 loop: CATSRENHRADTQYF. DNA of the CDR3: TGTGCCACCAGCAGAGAAAATCACAGGGCAGATACGCAGTATTTT.

The rearrangement links TRBV10-3 to TRBJ1-1; 8 bases align to TRBD1. Per germline, CDR1 ENHRY and CDR2 SYGVKD. Germline trimming cut 5 bases from V and 5 bases from J; bases unmatched to any gene: 7. The CDR3 length is 14 residues. CDR3 bases: TGTGCCATCAGTAGTGACAGGGGTGGTACTGAAGCTTTCTTT. It yields the protein CAISSDRGGTEAFF.

Notes on this clone: At one end the junction does not follow the germline gene, possibly because of a read error. The J gene is TRBJ2-3, the V gene TRBV18; 13 positions match TRBD2. The CDR3 has 16 amino acids. Germline V gene sequence: CDR1 KGHSH, CDR2 LQKENI. The CDR3 nucleotides read TGCGCCAGCACCGCTAGAGGACTAGCGGGAGAAGGCACGCAGTATTTT. It codes for CASTARGLAGEGTQYF. The full variable domain, with the rest looked up from reference TRBV18 and TRBJ2-3, is NAGVMQNPRHLVRRRGQEARLRCSPMKGHSHVYWYRQLPEEGLKFMVYLQKENIIDESGMPKERFSAEFPKEGPSILRIQQVVRGDSAAYFCASTARGLAGEGTQYFGPGTRLTVL.

The chain links TRBV5-1 to TRBJ1-2, with D perhaps matching TRBD1 (6 bases). The V end was cut by 8 bases, the J end by 6 bases, with 20 bases between. CDR3 size: 14 residues. Germline V gene lookup returns CDR1 SGHRS and CDR2 YFSETQ. CDR3 residues: CASSLRGREDGYTF. The DNA for the CDR3 is TGCGCCAGTAGTCTACGGGGGCGCGAGGATGGCTACACCTTC.

The chain joins TRBV19 to TRBJ2-7; D assignment may be TRBD1 or TRBD2 (5 bases each). This CDR3 spans 13 amino acids. V lost 3 bases and J lost 3, with 9 bases in between. Germline V lookup: CDR1 LNHDA, CDR2 SQIVND (reference sequence). The CDR3 bases are TGTGCCAGTAGTATTGGGGACGGCTACGAGCAGTACTTC. Translation: CASSIGDGYEQYF.

The rearrangement links TRBV28 to TRBJ2-7, with D unresolved. Germline lookup yields CDR1 MDHEN and CDR2 SYDVKM. The length of the CDR3 is 14 residues. Trimming took off 2 bases at V and 2 bases at J, with 10 bases between the two ends. CDR3 sequence (DNA): TGTGCCAGCAGTTTAACGGCGACTCCCTACGAGCAGTACTTC. Its translation: CASSLTATPYEQYF.

This clone has only one observation. This chain uses TRBV15 with TRBJ2-3; 12 bases are a match to TRBD2. Trimming took 2 bases from V and 3 from J; bases not matched to a gene: 0. The CDR3 is 15 amino acids. The V gene's germline CDR1 is LNHNV and CDR2 YYDKDF (reference sequence). CDR3 in DNA: TGTGCCACCAGCAGACTAGCGGGAGGGACAGATACGCAGTATTTT. This sequence encodes CATSRLAGGTDTQYF.

V usage is TRBV9 and J usage is TRBJ2-2; unclear D gene. The CDR3 length is 15 residues. Trimming left V 0 bases short and J 4 bases short, with 10 bases between. Per germline, CDR1 SGDLS and CDR2 YYNGEE. Written as DNA, the CDR3 is TGTGCCAGCAGCGTAGACCCCTTGGGCACCGGGGAGCTGTTTTTT. This translates into CASSVDPLGTGELFF.

The V gene is TRBV18, the J gene TRBJ1-2, with D possibly TRBD1 on 5 matching bases. CDR3 size: 16 residues. V was shortened by 2 bases and J by 2 bases, with 15 bases between the two germline ends. Germline V gives CDR1 KGHSH, CDR2 LQKENI. The CDR3 coding sequence is TGTGCCAGCTCACCATCATCCTCGACAGAGAACTATGGCTACACCTTC. It codes for CASSPSSSTENYGYTF.

The chain joins TRBV27 to TRBJ2-2; D is possibly TRBD1 (5 bases). Deletions cut 5 bases from V and 1 base from J, with 11 bases between. The CDR3 covers 15 residues. The germline V gene has CDR1 MNHEY and CDR2 SMNVEV (reference sequence). CDR3 protein: CASSPAGMNTGELFF. The CDR3 DNA reads as TGTGCCAGCAGTCCGGCAGGGATGAACACCGGGGAGCTGTTTTTT.

This clone was seen just once. This chain connects TRBV5-1 to TRBJ1-2, with 10 bases matching TRBD1. V gave up 4 bases and J gave up 8 bases; unmatched junction bases: 14. The CDR3 spans 16 residues. CDR1 and CDR2 (germline): SGHRS, YFSETQ. CDR3 residues: CASSTSGTGVTWGYTF. The CDR3 bases are TGCGCCAGCAGCACAAGCGGGACAGGGGTAACCTGGGGCTACACCTTC.

The chain uses TRBV4-2 and TRBJ2-3; D tentatively reads TRBD1 or TRBD2 (5 bases each). CDR1 and CDR2 (germline): LGHNA, YNFKEQ. The CDR3 extends over 15 amino acids. Between the trimmed V and J ends, which lost 4 bases and 2 bases, there was a span of 13 bases. The CDR3 region has the DNA TGTGCCAGCAGCCTCGGGACCCACTACACAGATACGCAGTATTTT. It is translated as CASSLGTHYTDTQYF.

This sequence joins TRBV6-6 and TRBJ2-7; 7 bases are shared with TRBD1. Germline V gene sequence: CDR1 MNHNY, CDR2 SVGAGI (reference sequence). V trimming: 6 bases; J trimming: 0 bases; junction bases outside the gene matches: 5. The CDR3 totals 14 residues. The CDR3 loop is CASRPGQNSYEQYF. The CDR3 bases are TGTGCCAGCAGACCGGGACAGAACTCCTACGAGCAGTACTTC.

The chain couples TRBV25-1 to TRBJ1-1; D remains ambiguous. Germline CDR1 MGHDK, CDR2 SYGVNS. V was cut by 3 bases and J by 3 bases, with 2 bases left in between. The CDR3 has 11 amino acids. The CDR3 coding sequence is TGTGCCAGCAGTGATTACACTGAAGCTTTCTTT. It translates to CASSDYTEAFF.

This clone was detected a few times. The chain employs TRBV5-1 and TRBJ2-3; 16 nucleotides line up with TRBD2. Germline V lookup: CDR1 SGHRS, CDR2 YFSETQ. Losses at the gene ends were 4 bases for V and 5 bases for J; bases not matched to a gene: 7. The CDR3 consists of 17 residues. For the CDR3, the DNA is TGCGCCAGCAGCCTCGGGACTAGCGGGAGGGCCGGAGATACGCAGTATTTT. As protein: CASSLGTSGRAGDTQYF.

The chain recombines TRBV5-6 with TRBJ1-1, with D unclear. Per germline, CDR1 SGHDT and CDR2 YYEEEE. V dropped 4 bases and J dropped 3 bases, with 7 bases sitting between them. CDR3 length equals 12 residues. The CDR3 here is CASSAWDTEAFF. The CDR3 DNA reads as TGTGCCAGCAGCGCCTGGGACACTGAAGCTTTCTTT.

V gene TRBV19 combines with J gene TRBJ2-6, with D maybe TRBD1 (6 bases). The V and J ends lost 9 bases and 1 base respectively, with 10 bases between them. This CDR3 has 14 residues. The germline CDR1 and CDR2 sequences are LNHDA and SQIVND (reference sequence). The CDR3 spells CASFRGSGANVLTF. The CDR3 nucleotides read TGTGCCAGCTTCAGGGGATCTGGGGCCAACGTCCTGACTTTC.

The J gene is TRBJ2-5, the V gene TRBV19, with 12 bases that match TRBD2. This CDR3 contains 16 residues. Trimming cost V 5 bases and J 4 bases; bases outside gene matches: 8. Germline loops: CDR1 LNHDA, CDR2 SQIVND (reference sequence). The CDR3 bases are TGTGCCAGTAGTGTGACTAGCGGGGGCCCCGGAGAGACCCAGTACTTC. Residues: CASSVTSGGPGETQYF.